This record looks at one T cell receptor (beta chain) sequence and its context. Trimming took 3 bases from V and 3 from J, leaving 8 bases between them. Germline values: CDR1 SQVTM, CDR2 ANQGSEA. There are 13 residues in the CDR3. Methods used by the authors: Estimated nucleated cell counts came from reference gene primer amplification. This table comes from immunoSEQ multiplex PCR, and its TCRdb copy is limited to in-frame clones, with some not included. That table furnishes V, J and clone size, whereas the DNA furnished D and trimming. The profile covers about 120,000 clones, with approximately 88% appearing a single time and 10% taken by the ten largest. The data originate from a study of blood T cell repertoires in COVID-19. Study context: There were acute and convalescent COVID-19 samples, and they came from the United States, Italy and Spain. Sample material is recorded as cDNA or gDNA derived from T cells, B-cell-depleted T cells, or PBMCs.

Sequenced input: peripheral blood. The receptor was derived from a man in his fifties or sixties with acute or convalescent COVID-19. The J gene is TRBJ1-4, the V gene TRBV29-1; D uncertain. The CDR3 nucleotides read TGCAGCGTTGAGGCCCACGCTAATGAAAAACTGTTTTTT. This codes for CSVEAHANEKLFF.